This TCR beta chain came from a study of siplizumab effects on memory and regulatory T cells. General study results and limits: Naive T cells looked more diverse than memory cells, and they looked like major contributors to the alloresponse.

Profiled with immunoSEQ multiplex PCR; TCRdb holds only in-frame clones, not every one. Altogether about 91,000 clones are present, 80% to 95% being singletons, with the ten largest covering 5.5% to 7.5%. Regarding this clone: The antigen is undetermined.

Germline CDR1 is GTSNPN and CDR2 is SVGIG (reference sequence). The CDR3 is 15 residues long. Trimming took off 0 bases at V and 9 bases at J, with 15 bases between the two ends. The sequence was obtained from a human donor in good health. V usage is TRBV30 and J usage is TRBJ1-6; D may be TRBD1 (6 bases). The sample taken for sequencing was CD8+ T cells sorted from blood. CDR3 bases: TGTGCCTGGAGTGTAGGGCAGGGGTGGAGTTCACCCCTCCACTTT. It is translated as CAWSVGQGWSSPLHF.